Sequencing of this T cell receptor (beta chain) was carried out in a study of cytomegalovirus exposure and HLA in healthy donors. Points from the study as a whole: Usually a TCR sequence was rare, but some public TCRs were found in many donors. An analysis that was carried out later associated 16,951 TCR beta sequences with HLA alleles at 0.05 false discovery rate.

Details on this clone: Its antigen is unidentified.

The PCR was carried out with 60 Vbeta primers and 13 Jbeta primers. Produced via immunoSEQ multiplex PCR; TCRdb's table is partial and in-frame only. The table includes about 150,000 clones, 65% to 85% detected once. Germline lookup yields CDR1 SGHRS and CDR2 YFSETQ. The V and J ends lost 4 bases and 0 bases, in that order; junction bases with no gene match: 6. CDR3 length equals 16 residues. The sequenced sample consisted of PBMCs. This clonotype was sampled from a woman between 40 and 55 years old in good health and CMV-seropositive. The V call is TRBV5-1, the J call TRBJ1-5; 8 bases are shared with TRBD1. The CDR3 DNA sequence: TGCGCCAGCAGCCCAGGGACAGGACATAGCAATCAGCCCCAGCATTTT. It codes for CASSPGTGHSNQPQHF.